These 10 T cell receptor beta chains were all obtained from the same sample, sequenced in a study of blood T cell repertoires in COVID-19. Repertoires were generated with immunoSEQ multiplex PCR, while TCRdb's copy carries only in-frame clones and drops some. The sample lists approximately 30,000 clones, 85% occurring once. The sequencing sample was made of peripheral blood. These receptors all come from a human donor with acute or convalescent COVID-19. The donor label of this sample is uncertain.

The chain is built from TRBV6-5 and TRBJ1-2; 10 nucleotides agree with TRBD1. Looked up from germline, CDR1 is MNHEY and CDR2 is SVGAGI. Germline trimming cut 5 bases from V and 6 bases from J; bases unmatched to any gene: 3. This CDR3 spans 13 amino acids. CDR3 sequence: CASSRQGADGYTF. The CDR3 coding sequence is TGTGCCAGCAGTCGACAGGGGGCGGATGGCTACACCTTC.

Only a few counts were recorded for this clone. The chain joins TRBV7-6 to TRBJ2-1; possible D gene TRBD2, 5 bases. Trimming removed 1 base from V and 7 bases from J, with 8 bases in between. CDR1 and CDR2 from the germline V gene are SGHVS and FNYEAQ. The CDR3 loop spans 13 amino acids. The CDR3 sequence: CASSLDTRNEQFF. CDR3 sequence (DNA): TGTGCCAGCAGCTTAGATACTAGAAATGAGCAGTTCTTC.

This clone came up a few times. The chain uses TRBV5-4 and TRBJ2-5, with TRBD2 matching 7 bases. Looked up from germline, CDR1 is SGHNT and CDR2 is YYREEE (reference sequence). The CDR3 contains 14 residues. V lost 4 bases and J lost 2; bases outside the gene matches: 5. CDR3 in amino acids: CASSAGVIQETQYF. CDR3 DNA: TGTGCCAGCAGCGCGGGAGTCATACAAGAGACCCAGTACTTC.

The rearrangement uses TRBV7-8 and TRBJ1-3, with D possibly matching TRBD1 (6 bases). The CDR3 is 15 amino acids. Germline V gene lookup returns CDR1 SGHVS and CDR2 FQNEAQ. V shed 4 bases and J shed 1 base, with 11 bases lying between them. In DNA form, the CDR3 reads TGTGCCAGCAGCTCACAGGGTGCGTCTGGAAACACCATATATTTT. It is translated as CASSSQGASGNTIYF.

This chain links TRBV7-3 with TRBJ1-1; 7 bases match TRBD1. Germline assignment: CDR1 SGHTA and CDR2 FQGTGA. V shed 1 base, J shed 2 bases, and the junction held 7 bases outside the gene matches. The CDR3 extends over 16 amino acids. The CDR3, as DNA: TGTGCCAGCAGCTTAAGGAACAGGGGCTCTAACACTGAAGCTTTCTTT. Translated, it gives CASSLRNRGSNTEAFF. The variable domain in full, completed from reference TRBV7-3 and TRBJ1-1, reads GAGVSQTPSNKVTEKGKYVELRCDPISGHTALYWYRQSLGQGPEFLIYFQGTGAADDSGLPNDRFFAVRPEGSVSTLKIQRTERGDSAVYLCASSLRNRGSNTEAFFGQGTRLTVV.

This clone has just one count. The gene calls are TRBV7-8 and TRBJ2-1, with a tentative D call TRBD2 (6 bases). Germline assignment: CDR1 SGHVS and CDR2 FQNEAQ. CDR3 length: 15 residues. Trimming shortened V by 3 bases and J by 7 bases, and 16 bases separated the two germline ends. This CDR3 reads CASSLLIAATNEQFF. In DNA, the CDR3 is TGTGCCAGCAGCTTGTTAATAGCGGCTACAAATGAGCAGTTCTTC. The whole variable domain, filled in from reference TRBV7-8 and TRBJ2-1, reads GAGVSQSPRYKVAKRGQDVALRCDPISGHVSLFWYQQALGQGPEFLTYFQNEAQLDKSGLPSDRFFAERPEGSVSTLKIQRTQQEDSAVYLCASSLLIAATNEQFFGPGTRLTVL.

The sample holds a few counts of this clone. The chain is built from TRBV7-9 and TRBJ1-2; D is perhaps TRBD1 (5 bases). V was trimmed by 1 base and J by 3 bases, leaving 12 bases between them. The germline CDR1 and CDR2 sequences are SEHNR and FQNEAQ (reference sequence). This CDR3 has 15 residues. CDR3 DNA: TGTGCCAGCAGCTTAGGATCAGGGCTGGACTATGGCTACACCTTC. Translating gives CASSLGSGLDYGYTF.

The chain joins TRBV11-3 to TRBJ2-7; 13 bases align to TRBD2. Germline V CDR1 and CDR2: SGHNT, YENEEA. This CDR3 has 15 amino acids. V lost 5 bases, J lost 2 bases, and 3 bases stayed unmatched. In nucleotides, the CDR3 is TGTGCCAGCAGCCCCGGACTAGCGGGAGCCTACGAGCAGTACTTC. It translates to CASSPGLAGAYEQYF.

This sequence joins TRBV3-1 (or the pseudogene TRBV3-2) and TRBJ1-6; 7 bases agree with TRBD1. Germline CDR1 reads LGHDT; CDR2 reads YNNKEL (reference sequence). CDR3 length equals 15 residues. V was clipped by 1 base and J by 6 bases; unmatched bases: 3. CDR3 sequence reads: CASSQAGTANSPLHF. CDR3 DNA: TGTGCCAGCAGCCAAGCCGGGACAGCTAATTCACCCCTCCACTTT.

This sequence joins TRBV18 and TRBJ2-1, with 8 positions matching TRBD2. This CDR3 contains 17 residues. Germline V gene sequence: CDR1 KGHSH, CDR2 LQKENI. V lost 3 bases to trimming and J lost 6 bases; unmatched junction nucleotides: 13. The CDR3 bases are TGTGCCAGCTCACCCCAATTACCGGGACTAGGAGGCAATGAGCAGTTCTTC. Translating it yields CASSPQLPGLGGNEQFF. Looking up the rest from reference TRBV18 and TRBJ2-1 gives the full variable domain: NAGVMQNPRHLVRRRGQEARLRCSPMKGHSHVYWYRQLPEEGLKFMVYLQKENIIDESGMPKERFSAEFPKEGPSILRIQQVVRGDSAAYFCASSPQLPGLGGNEQFFGPGTRLTVL.